This T cell receptor (beta chain) was recovered during a study of control samples from healthy donors and cancer patients. Data came from immunoSEQ multiplex PCR; TCRdb stores just in-frame clones and leaves some out. The sample carries about 69,000 clones, roughly 90% recorded once. The source is a man aged 55 to 70 with lung cancer. Sequenced input: PBMCs.

The CDR3, as DNA: TGTGCCAGCAGCTTAGTTTCATGGGCTAGCGGGGGGGCCGGGAATGAGCAGTTCTTC. Translating it yields CASSLVSWASGGAGNEQFF. The chain recombines TRBV11-2 with TRBJ2-1, with TRBD2 matching 12 bases. Germline V lookup: CDR1 SGHAT, CDR2 FQNNGV. The ends lost 1 base at V and 7 bases at J; junction bases unmatched: 14. The CDR3 is 19 amino acids.